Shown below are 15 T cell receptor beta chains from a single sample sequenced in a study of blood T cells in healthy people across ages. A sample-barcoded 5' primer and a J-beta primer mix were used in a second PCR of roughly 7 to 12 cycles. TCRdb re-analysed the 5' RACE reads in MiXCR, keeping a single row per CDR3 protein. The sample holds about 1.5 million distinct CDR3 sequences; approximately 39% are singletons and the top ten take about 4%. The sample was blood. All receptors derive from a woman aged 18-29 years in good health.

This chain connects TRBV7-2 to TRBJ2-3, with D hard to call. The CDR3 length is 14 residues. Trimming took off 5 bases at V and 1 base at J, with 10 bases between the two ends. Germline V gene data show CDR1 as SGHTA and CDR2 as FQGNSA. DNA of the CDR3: TGTGCCAGCAGCGCCGCGCGTCGCACAGATACGCAGTATTTT. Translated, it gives CASSAARRTDTQYF.

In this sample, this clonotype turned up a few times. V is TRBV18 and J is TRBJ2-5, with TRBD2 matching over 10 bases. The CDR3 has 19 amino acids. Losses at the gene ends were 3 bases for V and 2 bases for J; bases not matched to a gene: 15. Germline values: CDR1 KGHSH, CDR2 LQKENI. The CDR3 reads CASSPFPSGRAREQETQYF. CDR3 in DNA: TGTGCCAGCTCACCGTTTCCGAGCGGGAGGGCCAGAGAACAAGAGACCCAGTACTTC.

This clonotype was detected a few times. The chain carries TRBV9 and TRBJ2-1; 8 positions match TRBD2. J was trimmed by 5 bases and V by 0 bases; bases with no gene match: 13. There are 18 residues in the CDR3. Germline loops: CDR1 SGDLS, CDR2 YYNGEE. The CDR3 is CASSVGTLKGTRDNEQFF. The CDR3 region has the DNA TGTGCCAGCAGCGTAGGAACATTGAAGGGGACTAGGGACAATGAGCAGTTCTTC.

The CDR3 nucleotides read TGTGCCACCGAAACCGGGACAGGGGGCTCCTACGAGCAGTACTTC. Translation gives CATETGTGGSYEQYF. This chain connects TRBV27 to TRBJ2-7; 11 bases are a match to TRBD1. After removal of 10 bases from V and 0 bases from J, the junction contained 8 bases not matched to a gene. The CDR3 is made up of 15 amino acids. The germline V gene has CDR1 MNHEY and CDR2 SMNVEV (reference sequence).

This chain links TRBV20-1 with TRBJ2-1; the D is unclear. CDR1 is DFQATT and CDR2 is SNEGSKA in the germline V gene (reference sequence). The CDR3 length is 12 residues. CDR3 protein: CRSSSSYNEQFF. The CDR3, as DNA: TGCAGATCCTCTAGCTCCTACAATGAGCAGTTCTTC.

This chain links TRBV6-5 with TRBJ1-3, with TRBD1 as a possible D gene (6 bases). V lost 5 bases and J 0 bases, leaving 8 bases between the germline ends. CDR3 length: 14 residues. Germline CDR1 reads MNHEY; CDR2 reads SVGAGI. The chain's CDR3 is CASSPGDSGNTIYF. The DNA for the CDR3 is TGTGCCAGCAGTCCAGGGGACTCTGGAAACACCATATATTTT.

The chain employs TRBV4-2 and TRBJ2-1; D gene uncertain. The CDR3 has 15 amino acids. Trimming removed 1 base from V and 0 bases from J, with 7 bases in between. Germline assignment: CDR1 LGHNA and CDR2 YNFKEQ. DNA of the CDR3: TGTGCCAGCAGCCAAGGACGGACCTCCTACAATGAGCAGTTCTTC. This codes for CASSQGRTSYNEQFF.

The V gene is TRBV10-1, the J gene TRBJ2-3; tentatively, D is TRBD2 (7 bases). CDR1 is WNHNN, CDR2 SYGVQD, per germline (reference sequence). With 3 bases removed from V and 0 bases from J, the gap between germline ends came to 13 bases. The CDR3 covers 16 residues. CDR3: CASSERGGPSTDTQYF. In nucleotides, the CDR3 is TGCGCCAGCAGTGAACGCGGGGGCCCTAGCACAGATACGCAGTATTTT.

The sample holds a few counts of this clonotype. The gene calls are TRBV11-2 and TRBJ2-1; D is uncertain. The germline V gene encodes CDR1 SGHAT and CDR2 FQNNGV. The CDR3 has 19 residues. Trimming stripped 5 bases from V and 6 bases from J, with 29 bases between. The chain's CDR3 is CASSTNHYWAGNRGNEQFF. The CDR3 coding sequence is TGTGCCAGCAGCACCAACCATTATTGGGCAGGCAACAGAGGCAATGAGCAGTTCTTC.

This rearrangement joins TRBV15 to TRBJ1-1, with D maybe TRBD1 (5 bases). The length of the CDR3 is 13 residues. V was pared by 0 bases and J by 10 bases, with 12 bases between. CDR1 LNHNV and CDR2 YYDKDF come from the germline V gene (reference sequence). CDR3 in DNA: TGTGCCACCAGCAGAGAGTGGGGCCAGGCAGCTTTCTTT. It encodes CATSREWGQAAFF.

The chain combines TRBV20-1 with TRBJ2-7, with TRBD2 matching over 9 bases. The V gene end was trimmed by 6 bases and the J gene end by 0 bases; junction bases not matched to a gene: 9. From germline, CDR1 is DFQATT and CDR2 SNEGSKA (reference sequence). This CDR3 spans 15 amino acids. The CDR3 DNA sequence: TGCAGTGCCCTACCCCTAGCGGGGAGCTCCTACGAGCAGTACTTC. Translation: CSALPLAGSSYEQYF.

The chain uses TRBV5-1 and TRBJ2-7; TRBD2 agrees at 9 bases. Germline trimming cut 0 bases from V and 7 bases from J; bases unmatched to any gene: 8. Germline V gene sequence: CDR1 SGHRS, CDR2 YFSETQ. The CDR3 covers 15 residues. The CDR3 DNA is TGCGCCAGCAGCTTGGTTAGCGGGAGCTCCAATGAGCAGTACTTC. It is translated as CASSLVSGSSNEQYF.

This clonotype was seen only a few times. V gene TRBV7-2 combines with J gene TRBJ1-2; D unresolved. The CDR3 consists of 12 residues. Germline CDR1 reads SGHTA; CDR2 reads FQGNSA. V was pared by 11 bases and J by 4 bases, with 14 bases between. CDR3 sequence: CASRGVFYGYTF. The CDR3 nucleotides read TGTGCCTCGCGCGGGGTTTTCTATGGCTACACCTTC. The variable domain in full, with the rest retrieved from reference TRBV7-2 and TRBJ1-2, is GAGVSQSPSNKVTEKGKDVELRCDPISGHTALYWYRQSLGQGLEFLIYFQGNSAPDKSGLPSDRFSAERTGGSVSTLTIQRTQQEDSAVYLCASRGVFYGYTFGSGTRLTVV.

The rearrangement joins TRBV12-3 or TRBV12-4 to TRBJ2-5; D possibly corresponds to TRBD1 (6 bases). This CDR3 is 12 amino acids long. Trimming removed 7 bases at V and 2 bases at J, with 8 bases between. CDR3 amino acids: CASKDRQETQYF. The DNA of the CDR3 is TGTGCCAGCAAGGACAGACAAGAGACCCAGTACTTC.

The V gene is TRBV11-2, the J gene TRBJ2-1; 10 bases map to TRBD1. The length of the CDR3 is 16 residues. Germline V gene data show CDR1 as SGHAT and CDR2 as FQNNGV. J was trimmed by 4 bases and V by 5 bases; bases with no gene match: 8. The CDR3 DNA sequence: TGTGCCAGCAGCGTCTGGGACAGGGGTGGGTACAATGAGCAGTTCTTC. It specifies CASSVWDRGGYNEQFF.